This note documents a single T cell receptor beta chain sequence. There are a few counts of this clone. What this receptor recognizes is not known. There are no base qualities to consult, and no much larger clone falls within one base. In the germline V gene, CDR1 corresponds to SGHDT and CDR2 to YYEEEE. The CDR3 measures 15 amino acids from cysteine to phenylalanine. This entry keeps only the CDR3 DNA: 45 bases, framed from base 1. V and J are truncated by 0 bases and 2 bases respectively, leaving an intervening sequence of 11 bases. Read against the paper, the sample's time point label means: peripheral blood 6 weeks after treatment start. A total of under 35 patients with locally advanced or metastatic urothelial carcinoma, treated at Memorial Sloan Kettering on a trial protocol, made up the cohort. Peripheral blood mononuclear cells were collected from each patient pretreatment and during treatment, giving between 1 and 8 total time points per patient. The Qiagen DNeasy Blood extraction kit was used to purify genomic DNA from total PBMCs and from tumor samples. PBMCs were collected pretreatment and during treatment, and were isolated and stored as previously described.

This sample is drawn from a study of PD-L1 blockade in urothelial cancer (dated by TCRdb to 2016 to 2017). General notes on the study: Every patient began therapy in 2014 and was given atezolizumab 1,200 mg intravenously every 3 weeks. Blood samples yielded a median of roughly 140,000 T cells and roughly 80,000 unique TCRs, with median clonality around 0.083. Pretreatment tumor samples and matched peripheral blood, collected serially before and after atezolizumab treatment, underwent TCR sequencing. Durable clinical benefit meant progression-free survival longer than 6 months, and TCR features were also tested against progression-free and overall survival. About 85% of the roughly 29 patients were identified as males with urothelial cancer of bladder origin, and a prior smoking history was reported by 18 of 29 patients. In the same patients, pretreatment tumors underwent whole exome sequencing and RNA sequencing in addition to TCR sequencing. Pretreatment blood TCR-seq was available for nearly 30 patients, at least one posttreatment blood collection was obtained for some 24 patients, and tumor TCR-seq was available for some 24 patients. Blood samples were analyzed 3 weeks after the start of treatment (second dose) and 6 weeks after the start of treatment. Durable clinical benefit was achieved by nine patients but not by the remaining 20. Patients had an ECOG performance status of 0 or 1 and had received between 0 and 3 prior chemotherapy regimens. Somatic, immune and clinical correlates of response to PD-L1 blockade with atezolizumab in urothelial cancer were the focus of an exploratory multi-omic analysis.

Synthetic TCR analog templates were spiked into each PCR to estimate absolute template abundance from read counts. Using the immunoSEQ assay, TCRbeta CDR3 regions were amplified from genomic DNA with bias-controlled V and J gene primers. Sequencing of rearranged TCRbeta segments was performed at approximately 20X coverage. The authors' analysis ran thus. Sequencing errors were corrected by clustering and CDR3s were annotated against IMGT to assign V, D and J genes. Downstream analyses used only productive TCRbeta rearrangements and left out out-of-frame or stop-codon sequences. Clonality was calculated as one minus the Shannon entropy normalized by the log of the number of unique productive sequences. Fisher's exact test with Benjamini-Hochberg correction, at a threshold of adjusted p below 0.01, was used to find clones that differed between time points or between blood and tumor. TCRdb mirrors the immuneACCESS table, restricted to in-frame sequences. Some clones are absent from its copies; in checked studies, under half trace to an unresolved V gene, and the reason for the others is unknown. V, J and clone size were drawn from that table, and D and trimming were deduced from the DNA. The sample contains roughly 25,000 clones, approximately 77% of them found a single time. The ten largest clones represent less than 2% of the sample.

Here is what the overall study found, with its caveats: Small sample size (n ≈ 28) and many exploratory analyses mean the results are intended to be hypothesis-generating. A pretreatment peripheral blood TCR clonality below the median was linked to improved progression-free and overall survival. At 3 weeks after the start of treatment, tumor-associated TCR clones in peripheral blood had expanded more in patients with durable benefit (n ≈ 20, p = 0.022).

The sample consisted of PBMCs, taken around atezolizumab (anti-PD-L1) treatment. The rearranged chain carries TRBV5-6 and TRBJ1-2; the D gene remains uncertain. The TCR was taken from a man aged 65 to 79 with urothelial cancer. Here is the DNA: TGTGCCAGCAGCTTGGTGACGGCCGGGAACTATGGCTACACCTTC. Translated, it gives CASSLVTAGNYGYTF.